The rows below give T cell receptor beta chains drawn from one sample of a study of cytomegalovirus exposure and HLA in healthy donors. Some clones are missing from TCRdb's copy, which holds only in-frame ones; the method was immunoSEQ multiplex PCR. The repertoire holds some 250,000 clones, with about 80% as singletons. Sequenced: PBMCs. All receptors derive from a woman aged 55-75 years in good health and CMV-seropositive. Both conserved end residues are part of each CDR3. D genes are given only for firm matches. Size tells how often a clone was seen (once, few, many) or the class of an expanded clone, and some rows leave it out.

D gene: -; clone size: -; V gene: TRBV5-4; J gene: TRBJ1-1; CDR3 DNA: TGTGCCAGCAGCCCCTTGCTGGTGGGGCGGAACACTGAAGCTTTCTTT; CDR3 protein: CASSPLLVGRNTEAFF
D gene: TRBD2; clone size: -; V gene: TRBV9; J gene: TRBJ2-1; CDR3 DNA: TGTGCCAGCAGCGTGAGTAGCGGGGCGAAGGGGCCTACCTACAATGAGCAGTTCTTC; CDR3 protein: CASSVSSGAKGPTYNEQFF
D gene: TRBD2; clone size: once; V gene: TRBV7-3; J gene: TRBJ2-1; CDR3 DNA: TGTGCCAGCAGCCTAGCGGGAGGGTCGAACAATGAGCAGTTCTTC; CDR3 protein: CASSLAGGSNNEQFF
D gene: TRBD1; clone size: -; V gene: TRBV15; J gene: TRBJ2-5; CDR3 DNA: TGTGCCACCAGCAGAGGGACACAGGGGCGACGTCTGGAGACCCAGTACTTC; CDR3 protein: CATSRGTQGRRLETQYF
D gene: TRBD2; clone size: -; V gene: TRBV5-1; J gene: TRBJ2-5; CDR3 DNA: TGCGCCAGCAGTCCTAGCGGGGAGTACCAAGAGACCCAGTACTTC; CDR3 protein: CASSPSGEYQETQYF
D gene: -; clone size: -; V gene: TRBV28; J gene: TRBJ2-3; CDR3 DNA: TGTGCCAGCAGCCTCAGGGCAGATACGCAGTATTTT; CDR3 protein: CASSLRADTQYF
D gene: -; clone size: few; V gene: TRBV11-2; J gene: TRBJ1-6; CDR3 DNA: TGTGCCAGCAGCTTGACATCCAGCTCCTATAATTCACCCCTCCACTTT; CDR3 protein: CASSLTSSSYNSPLHF
D gene: TRBD1; clone size: -; V gene: TRBV28; J gene: TRBJ1-2; CDR3 DNA: TGTGCCAGCAGGGAGGGACAGGAGAACTATGGCTACACCTTC; CDR3 protein: CASREGQENYGYTF
D gene: TRBD2; clone size: -; V gene: TRBV9; J gene: TRBJ2-7; CDR3 DNA: TGTGCCAGCAGCGTGGGACTAGCAGACTCCTACGAGCAGTACTTC; CDR3 protein: CASSVGLADSYEQYF
D gene: -; clone size: few; V gene: TRBV2; J gene: TRBJ1-2; CDR3 DNA: TGTGCCAGCAGTGAACAATCCCAGGGCCTCTATGGCTACACCTTC; CDR3 protein: CASSEQSQGLYGYTF
D gene: -; clone size: once; V gene: TRBV7-8; J gene: TRBJ2-5; CDR3 DNA: TGTGCCAGCAGCTTAGGGACCGCCGGAGGGACCCAGTACTTC; CDR3 protein: CASSLGTAGGTQYF
D gene: TRBD2; clone size: once; V gene: TRBV15; J gene: TRBJ2-3; CDR3 DNA: TGTGCCACCAGCACCCTAGCGGGGCTCACAGATACGCAGTATTTT; CDR3 protein: CATSTLAGLTDTQYF
D gene: TRBD1; clone size: few; V gene: TRBV5-1; J gene: TRBJ1-1; CDR3 DNA: TGCGCCAGCAGCTTAGAACAGGGGACGAGCACTGAAGCTTTCTTT; CDR3 protein: CASSLEQGTSTEAFF
D gene: -; clone size: -; V gene: TRBV4-1; J gene: TRBJ2-5; CDR3 DNA: TGCGCCAGCAGCCAAGATTTCAGCCGCGGGCAGTACTTC; CDR3 protein: CASSQDFSRGQYF
D gene: -; clone size: -; V gene: TRBV9; J gene: TRBJ2-3; CDR3 DNA: TGTGCCAGCAGCATCGCTTCCGGGACACTTAGCACAGATACGCAGTATTTT; CDR3 protein: CASSIASGTLSTDTQYF
D gene: TRBD1; clone size: -; V gene: TRBV6-5; J gene: TRBJ1-3; CDR3 DNA: TGTGCCAGCACCCCGGGACAGGGGGAAAACACCATATATTTT; CDR3 protein: CASTPGQGENTIYF
D gene: TRBD2; clone size: -; V gene: TRBV11-2; J gene: TRBJ2-1; CDR3 DNA: TGTGCCAGCAGTCCCATCTCGGGAGGACGATACAATGAGCAGTTCTTC; CDR3 protein: CASSPISGGRYNEQFF
D gene: -; clone size: -; V gene: TRBV5-4; J gene: TRBJ2-1; CDR3 DNA: TGTGCCAGCAGCTCTGACAGTCTACACGGTTCACCCCCCGGACTAAATGAGCAGTTCTTC; CDR3 protein: CASSSDSLHGSPPGLNEQFF
D gene: -; clone size: -; V gene: TRBV15; J gene: TRBJ1-1; CDR3 DNA: TGTGCCACACGACCCCGGGGTAACACTGAAGCTTTCTTT; CDR3 protein: CATRPRGNTEAFF
D gene: -; clone size: -; V gene: TRBV19; J gene: TRBJ1-4; CDR3 DNA: TGTGCCAGTAGTATAGGAGGGGGAGACGAAAAACTGTTTTTT; CDR3 protein: CASSIGGGDEKLFF
D gene: -; clone size: once; V gene: TRBV4-1; J gene: TRBJ2-7; CDR3 DNA: TGCGCCAGCAGCCAAGATTTGAGGGGACAAAGGTACTTC; CDR3 protein: CASSQDLRGQRYF
D gene: TRBD1; clone size: -; V gene: TRBV28; J gene: TRBJ1-2; CDR3 DNA: TGTGCCAGCAGTCCGGGACAGGGAGGTTCTGGGGGCTACACCTTC; CDR3 protein: CASSPGQGGSGGYTF
D gene: TRBD1; clone size: -; V gene: TRBV6-5; J gene: TRBJ2-7; CDR3 DNA: TGTGCCGTACACCGGGACAGGGGCGACGAGCAGTACTTC; CDR3 protein: CAVHRDRGDEQYF
D gene: -; clone size: once; V gene: TRBV27; J gene: TRBJ1-1; CDR3 DNA: TGTGCCAGCAGTTTATCGCGGGGCCGCGCTTTCTTT; CDR3 protein: CASSLSRGRAFF
D gene: TRBD2; clone size: -; V gene: TRBV5-4; J gene: TRBJ2-5; CDR3 DNA: TGTGCCAGCAGCCCAGGGACTAGCGGGAGGGCCGGGGAGACCCAGTACTTC; CDR3 protein: CASSPGTSGRAGETQYF
D gene: TRBD2; clone size: -; V gene: TRBV9; J gene: TRBJ2-1; CDR3 DNA: TGTGCCAGCAGCGTAGGTAGTAGCGGGGGGGTACTAGGTGAGCAGTTCTTC; CDR3 protein: CASSVGSSGGVLGEQFF
D gene: -; clone size: -; V gene: TRBV7-9; J gene: TRBJ1-1; CDR3 DNA: TGTGCCAGCAGCCCCTCGGGGGGGAACACTGAAGCTTTCTTT; CDR3 protein: CASSPSGGNTEAFF
D gene: TRBD1; clone size: few; V gene: TRBV27; J gene: TRBJ1-5; CDR3 DNA: TGTGCCAGCAGTCTGATAACAGGGGAAGATCAGCCCCAGCATTTT; CDR3 protein: CASSLITGEDQPQHF